This TCR beta chain originates from a study of T cell repertoires in cytomegalovirus infection. TCRdb reanalysed the reads using MiXCR and keeps one entry per CDR3 protein. The sample lists around 530,000 distinct CDR3 sequences; 26% were seen once. Germline V lookup: CDR1 MDHEN, CDR2 SYDVKM. The ends were cut back, 10 bases at V and 0 bases at J, with 18 bases in the middle. This CDR3 is built from 16 residues. Sequencing was performed on PBMCs. The chain is built from TRBV28 and TRBJ2-2, with D perhaps assigned TRBD1 or TRBD2 (5 bases each). The sequence came from a human donor in good health (CMV status not recorded). Some clones in this sample may be carry-over from other donors' samples. CDR3 in amino acids: CATWGIRGTNTGELFF. For the CDR3, the DNA is TGTGCCACCTGGGGCATTCGGGGAACGAACACCGGGGAGCTGTTTTTT.